These 14 T cell receptor beta chains share one sample of origin, sequenced in a study of T cells after yellow fever vaccination. One entry per CDR3 protein results from TCRdb running MiXCR on the 5' RACE reads. The sample includes about 510,000 distinct CDR3 sequences, about a fifth of them seen just once. The starting material was PBMCs, obtained approximately 22 days after the first yellow fever vaccination. The origin of the receptors is a man between 18 and 29 years old who received the YFV17D yellow fever vaccine.

V usage is TRBV11-2 and J usage is TRBJ2-3; 11 bases are a match to TRBD2. Losses at the gene ends were 3 bases for V and 7 bases for J; bases not matched to a gene: 9. CDR1 and CDR2 from the germline V gene are SGHAT and FQNNGV. CDR3 length equals 16 residues. This CDR3 is CASSLALTSGVNTQYF. CDR3 DNA sequence: TGTGCCAGCAGCTTGGCGCTGACTAGCGGGGTGAATACGCAGTATTTT.

The chain links TRBV27 to TRBJ1-1; 9 nucleotides align to TRBD1. The length of the CDR3 is 14 residues. J gave up 5 bases and V 5 bases, and 6 bases lay outside the gene matches. Germline CDR1 is MNHEY and CDR2 is SMNVEV (reference sequence). The CDR3 loop reads CASSGTGLKTEAFF. The CDR3 DNA sequence: TGTGCCAGCAGTGGGACAGGGCTAAAAACTGAAGCTTTCTTT.

The V call is TRBV12-5, the J call TRBJ2-1; weak D call: TRBD2 (5 bases). The CDR3 totals 16 residues. CDR1 LGHNT and CDR2 FRNRAP come from the germline V gene. V shed 1 base and J shed 3 bases, with 13 bases lying between them. The CDR3 loop is CASGLDFPGVYNEQFF. The CDR3 DNA reads as TGTGCTAGTGGTTTGGACTTTCCCGGGGTCTACAATGAGCAGTTCTTC.

The chain joins TRBV5-1 to TRBJ2-3; D is unclear. This CDR3 region has 15 residues. In germline, CDR1 is SGHRS, CDR2 YFSETQ. The ends were cut back, 0 bases at V and 4 bases at J, with 12 bases in the middle. The CDR3 loop reads CASSLGSRSADTQYF. CDR3 sequence (DNA): TGCGCCAGCAGCTTGGGATCCAGGAGCGCAGATACGCAGTATTTT.

This clonotype was seen only a few times. CDR3 coding DNA: TGCGCCAGTTCACAACCTGGGGGGGAGCTGTTTTTT. Encoded protein: CASSQPGGELFF. The chain uses TRBV5-1 and TRBJ2-2; D not resolved. The germline CDR1 and CDR2 sequences are SGHRS and YFSETQ. The CDR3 consists of 12 residues. Trimming removed 8 bases at V and 8 bases at J, with 13 bases between.

The V call is TRBV2, the J call TRBJ2-5; TRBD1 is a possible D gene (5 bases). CDR3 size: 13 residues. The V gene's germline CDR1 is SNHLY and CDR2 FYNNEI. Trimming removed 7 bases from V and 1 base from J, with 10 bases in between. The CDR3 here is CASMWGPQETQYF. In nucleotides, the CDR3 is TGTGCCAGCATGTGGGGCCCCCAAGAGACCCAGTACTTC.

The rearrangement uses TRBV11-1 and TRBJ2-4; D not resolved. The CDR3 is 18 residues long. Germline lookup yields CDR1 SGHAT and CDR2 FQDESV (reference sequence). V was cut by 2 bases and J by 5 bases, with 22 bases left in between. CDR3 protein: CASSLKRNAPPWENIQYF. The CDR3 DNA follows: TGTGCCAGCAGCTTAAAAAGGAACGCGCCTCCTTGGGAAAACATTCAGTACTTC.

V and J are TRBV4-3 and TRBJ2-2; 8 bases map to TRBD1. CDR1 and CDR2 from the germline V gene are LGHNA and YSLEER. The junction had 2 bases not matched to a gene; V was cut back by 1 base and J by 1 base. This CDR3 is 16 amino acids long. CDR3 protein: CASSQVTGGNTGELFF. CDR3 coding DNA: TGCGCCAGCAGCCAAGTTACAGGGGGGAACACCGGGGAGCTGTTTTTT.

This clonotype was counted a few times. The chain has TRBV6-4 and TRBJ2-2, with 7 nucleotides matching TRBD1. The germline gives CDR1 MRHNA, CDR2 SNTAGT. CDR3 length: 17 amino acids. The V gene end was trimmed by 5 bases and the J gene end by 3 bases; junction bases not matched to a gene: 12. DNA of the CDR3: TGTGCCAGCAGTCCTTTAGGGGGCTTATCCGACACCGGGGAGCTGTTTTTT. Residues: CASSPLGGLSDTGELFF.

The chain uses TRBV5-1 and TRBJ2-5; D not certain. CDR1 and CDR2 (germline): SGHRS, YFSETQ. The V end was cut by 10 bases, the J end by 3 bases, with 16 bases between. The CDR3 is made up of 13 amino acids. Here the CDR3 DNA reads TGCGCCTGCAATCCGGGTCGCGAAGAGACCCAGTACTTC. Its translation: CACNPGREETQYF.

The rearrangement links TRBV5-6 to TRBJ2-5, with D possibly being TRBD2 (6 bases). There are 15 residues in the CDR3. V lost 1 base and J lost 3, with 13 bases in between. Germline CDR1 SGHDT, CDR2 YYEEEE. The CDR3 is CASSLSGTPKETQYF. DNA of the CDR3: TGTGCCAGCAGCTTGTCCGGGACTCCCAAAGAGACCCAGTACTTC.

Only a few counts were recorded for this clonotype. The CDR3 sequence is CASSLRTHSGTEAFF. The DNA for the CDR3 is TGCGCCAGCAGCTTGAGAACCCACAGTGGGACTGAAGCTTTCTTT. This chain links TRBV5-1 with TRBJ1-1, with D unresolved. Per the germline V gene, CDR1 is SGHRS and CDR2 is YFSETQ. V lost 1 base to trimming and J lost 5 bases, with 15 bases between them. CDR3 size: 15 residues.

The chain employs TRBV5-1 and TRBJ1-2, with 8 bases fitting TRBD1. Germline lookup yields CDR1 SGHRS and CDR2 YFSETQ. CDR3 length equals 14 residues. Unmatched junction bases numbered 5, after V lost 4 bases and J lost 3 bases. The CDR3, as DNA: TGCGCCAGCAGCGGTGGACAGGGCGACTATGGCTACACCTTC. As protein: CASSGGQGDYGYTF.

The chain combines TRBV5-1 with TRBJ2-1, with D uncertain. Germline CDR1 SGHRS, CDR2 YFSETQ. The CDR3 runs to 11 residues. V was trimmed by 3 bases and J by 9 bases, leaving 7 bases between them. The CDR3 spells CASSSPREQFF. Here the CDR3 DNA reads TGCGCCAGCAGCTCTCCCCGTGAGCAGTTCTTC.